A single sample gave rise to the 22 T cell receptor beta chains below, sequenced in a study of blood T cell repertoires in COVID-19. Some clones are missing from TCRdb's copy, which holds only in-frame ones; the method was immunoSEQ multiplex PCR. Of 300,000 to 400,000 clones listed, over 75% are singletons. The sample consisted of PBMCs or T cells enriched from blood (not recorded which). The receptors come from a man between 18 and 29 years old who had recovered from COVID-19.

The DNA for the CDR3 is TGTGCCAGTAGTATAACAGGCCGTGAAAAACTGTTTTTT. Its translation is CASSITGREKLFF. The genes are TRBV19 and TRBJ1-4, with D perhaps TRBD1 (5 bases). The ends were cut back, 2 bases at V and 7 bases at J, with 8 bases in the middle. The CDR3 runs to 13 residues. Germline V gene lookup returns CDR1 LNHDA and CDR2 SQIVND (reference sequence).

This chain joins TRBV14 and TRBJ2-7; D possibly corresponds to TRBD2 (6 bases). The CDR3 sequence is 12 residues long. Trimming took off 5 bases at V and 3 bases at J, with 8 bases between the two ends. The germline gives CDR1 SGHDN, CDR2 FVKESK. The CDR3 loop reads CASSSGVYEQYF. The CDR3 DNA is TGTGCCAGCAGCTCGGGGGTCTACGAGCAGTACTTC.

The CDR3 DNA reads as TGTGCCACCGAATCCTGGGGACAGGGGAGAGATACGCAGTATTTT. As protein: CATESWGQGRDTQYF. This chain joins TRBV19 and TRBJ2-3, with 10 bases lining up with TRBD1. Germline CDR1 LNHDA, CDR2 SQIVND (reference sequence). The CDR3 spans 15 residues. V lost 10 bases, J lost 5 bases, and 12 bases stayed unmatched.

The chain joins TRBV19 to TRBJ2-1; 12 positions match TRBD2. Germline CDR1 LNHDA, CDR2 SQIVND (reference sequence). The CDR3 totals 15 residues. V was clipped by 7 bases and J by 9 bases; unmatched bases: 10. The CDR3 nucleotides read TGTGCCAGTAACATACTAGCGGGAGGTCGTGGTGAGCAGTTCTTC. Its protein is CASNILAGGRGEQFF.

The chain carries TRBV4-2 and TRBJ1-1; the D gene is possibly TRBD1 (5 bases). The germline CDR1 and CDR2 sequences are LGHNA and YNFKEQ. The CDR3 is made up of 15 amino acids. V was trimmed by 4 bases and J by 2 bases, leaving 14 bases between them. The CDR3 is CASSPGHLTNTEAFF. The DNA of the CDR3 is TGTGCCAGCAGCCCCGGACACCTCACAAACACTGAAGCTTTCTTT.

This chain connects TRBV11-3 to TRBJ2-1, with 8 positions matching TRBD2. This CDR3 has 16 amino acids. Germline V gene data show CDR1 as SGHNT and CDR2 as YENEEA. Trimming removed 4 bases from V and 3 bases from J; junction bases left unmatched: 8. The DNA for the CDR3 is TGTGCCAGCAGCTCCCAAGCGGGAGCCCTCTACAATGAGCAGTTCTTC. It codes for CASSSQAGALYNEQFF.

The chain joins TRBV7-8 to TRBJ2-1; 9 bases map to TRBD2. The germline V gene encodes CDR1 SGHVS and CDR2 FQNEAQ. The CDR3 loop spans 15 amino acids. V was pared by 7 bases and J by 6 bases, with 10 bases of the junction left unmatched. In DNA form, the CDR3 reads TGTGCCAGCATCCCCGGACTAGCGAGGGGCAATGAGCAGTTCTTC. Translated, it gives CASIPGLARGNEQFF.

The gene calls are TRBV7-9 and TRBJ1-3, with a tentative D call TRBD1 (5 bases). V was cut by 3 bases and J by 2 bases, with 14 bases left in between. From germline, CDR1 is SEHNR and CDR2 FQNEAQ (reference sequence). The CDR3 totals 16 residues. CDR3 region: CASSFESIRAGNTIYF. In DNA form, the CDR3 reads TGTGCCAGCAGCTTTGAATCCATCAGGGCTGGAAACACCATATATTTT. Variable domain in full (rest from reference TRBV7-9 and TRBJ1-3): DTGVSQNPRHKITKRGQNVTFRCDPISEHNRLYWYRQTLGQGPEFLTYFQNEAQLEKSRLLSDRFSAERPKGSFSTLEIQRTEQGDSAMYLCASSFESIRAGNTIYFGEGSWLTVV.

V is TRBV15 and J is TRBJ2-1; 9 nucleotides agree with TRBD2. Germline loops: CDR1 LNHNV, CDR2 YYDKDF (reference sequence). J gave up 4 bases and V 6 bases, and 16 bases lay outside the gene matches. The CDR3 length is 18 residues. The CDR3, as DNA: TGTGCCACCAGGTCAACTAGCGGGCCGACACCGTTTTACAATGAGCAGTTCTTC. This codes for CATRSTSGPTPFYNEQFF. The full variable domain, in which reference TRBV15 and TRBJ2-1 provide the parts outside the CDR3, is DAMVIQNPRYQVTQFGKPVTLSCSQTLNHNVMYWYQQKSSQAPKLLFHYYDKDFNNEADTPDNFQSRRPNTSFCFLDIRSPGLGDTAMYLCATRSTSGPTPFYNEQFFGPGTRLTVL.

The J gene is TRBJ2-3, the V gene TRBV7-9; no clear D. The CDR3 is 13 residues long. CDR1 SEHNR and CDR2 FQNEAQ come from the germline V gene (reference sequence). The V gene lost 3 bases and the J gene lost 3 bases, with 7 bases spanning the gap. CDR3 residues: CASSFVPTDTQYF. The CDR3 nucleotides read TGTGCCAGCAGCTTCGTCCCGACAGATACGCAGTATTTT. The whole variable domain, filled in from reference TRBV7-9 and TRBJ2-3, reads DTGVSQNPRHKITKRGQNVTFRCDPISEHNRLYWYRQTLGQGPEFLTYFQNEAQLEKSRLLSDRFSAERPKGSFSTLEIQRTEQGDSAMYLCASSFVPTDTQYFGPGTRLTVL.

This chain joins TRBV21-1 and TRBJ1-5; the DNA was not used to check the table's D call, TRBD1. TRBV21-1 is annotated as a pseudogene. CDR3 length equals 14 residues. The chain's CDR3 is CASSQGHLNQPQHF. The DNA of the CDR3 is TGTGCCAGCAGCCAGGGACACTTAAATCAGCCCCAGCATTTT.

The chain couples TRBV7-9 to TRBJ2-1; D may be TRBD1 (6 bases). Deletions cut 2 bases from V and 3 bases from J, with 11 bases between. Germline V gives CDR1 SEHNR, CDR2 FQNEAQ (reference sequence). This CDR3 region has 15 residues. CDR3 in amino acids: CASSLRDTNYNEQFF. The CDR3, as DNA: TGTGCCAGCAGCTTAAGGGACACCAACTACAATGAGCAGTTCTTC.

Only one count was recorded for this clone. The chain combines TRBV5-1 with TRBJ1-2; 10 nucleotides agree with TRBD1. The V gene's germline CDR1 is SGHRS and CDR2 YFSETQ. V lost 6 bases, J lost 7 bases, and 12 bases stayed unmatched. The CDR3 has 15 amino acids. The CDR3 protein is CASTDSTGGSGGYTF. The CDR3 bases are TGCGCCAGCACCGATTCGACAGGGGGCAGCGGTGGCTACACCTTC. Variable domain in full (rest from reference TRBV5-1 and TRBJ1-2): KAGVTQTPRYLIKTRGQQVTLSCSPISGHRSVSWYQQTPGQGLQFLFEYFSETQRNKGNFPGRFSGRQFSNSRSEMNVSTLELGDSALYLCASTDSTGGSGGYTFGSGTRLTVV.

The gene calls are TRBV7-2 and TRBJ1-2, with D possibly TRBD1 on 5 matching bases. Germline V gene lookup returns CDR1 SGHTA and CDR2 FQGNSA. The CDR3 runs to 14 residues. V was pared by 4 bases and J by 3 bases, with 12 bases between. In DNA form, the CDR3 reads TGTGCCAGCAGCTCGCCACCAGGGCACTATGGCTACACCTTC. It translates to CASSSPPGHYGYTF.

This chain links TRBV25-1 with TRBJ1-1; 8 bases map to TRBD1. Losses at the gene ends were 4 bases for V and 11 bases for J; bases not matched to a gene: 12. Germline loops: CDR1 MGHDK, CDR2 SYGVNS. The CDR3 is made up of 14 amino acids. This CDR3 is CASSGDRRYPGAFF. The DNA of the CDR3 is TGTGCCAGCAGTGGGGACAGGAGGTATCCGGGGGCTTTCTTT.

This rearrangement joins TRBV7-2 to TRBJ2-2; TRBD2 matches at 10 bases. Germline-derived CDR1 and CDR2 are SGHTA and FQGNSA. The J segment lost 4 bases and the V segment lost 2 bases, leaving 10 bases of the junction unmatched. The CDR3 contains 18 residues. CDR3 amino acids: CASSLSPSGSGGTGELFF. CDR3 nucleotide sequence: TGTGCCAGCAGCTTATCACCTAGCGGGAGCGGCGGCACCGGGGAGCTGTTTTTT.

With respect to this clone: Other DNA sequences of this sample code for an identical CDR3. The chain's CDR3 is CASSPGQGTYNEQFF. The DNA for the CDR3 is TGTGCCAGCTCCCCGGGACAGGGGACCTACAATGAGCAGTTCTTC. The genes are TRBV18 and TRBJ2-1; 10 bases agree with TRBD1. The CDR3 runs to 15 residues. Germline CDR1 KGHSH, CDR2 LQKENI. The V gene end was trimmed by 6 bases and the J gene end by 2 bases; junction bases not matched to a gene: 4.

This chain uses TRBV28 with TRBJ1-3; 8 bases match TRBD1. Germline CDR1 and CDR2: MDHEN and SYDVKM. V lost 3 bases, J lost 4 bases, and 2 bases stayed unmatched. The CDR3 runs to 14 residues. CDR3 nucleotide sequence: TGTGCCAGCAGTTTCGGACAGGGAGGAAACACCATATATTTT. It yields the protein CASSFGQGGNTIYF.

This clone was picked up one time. The V call is TRBV6-5, the J call TRBJ2-2, with a tentative D call TRBD2 (7 bases). The V gene lost 5 bases and the J gene lost 4 bases, with 14 bases spanning the gap. This CDR3 spans 15 amino acids. From germline, CDR1 is MNHEY and CDR2 SVGAGI. The CDR3 nucleotides are TGTGCCAGCAGTCCTGGGGGGGCGGGCACCGGGGAGCTGTTTTTT. This codes for CASSPGGAGTGELFF.

The chain has TRBV20-1 and TRBJ1-1; D remains ambiguous. V was cut by 3 bases and J by 4 bases, with 9 bases left in between. The germline V gene encodes CDR1 DFQATT and CDR2 SNEGSKA (reference sequence). CDR3 length: 12 residues. Here the CDR3 reads CSASAGATEAFF. The CDR3 DNA reads as TGCAGTGCTAGTGCGGGAGCCACTGAAGCTTTCTTT.

CDR3 sequence: CASSIGTTGATEAFF. As DNA, the CDR3 is TGTGCCAGTAGTATAGGTACAACAGGGGCCACTGAAGCTTTCTTT. V gene TRBV19 combines with J gene TRBJ1-1; TRBD1 agrees at 7 bases. In germline, CDR1 is LNHDA, CDR2 SQIVND (reference sequence). This CDR3 is built from 15 residues. Germline trimming cut 1 base from V and 4 bases from J; bases unmatched to any gene: 6. Full variable domain (remainder filled in from reference TRBV19 and TRBJ1-1): DGGITQSPKYLFRKEGQNVTLSCEQNLNHDAMYWYRQDPGQGLRLIYYSQIVNDFQKGDIAEGYSVSREKKESFPLTVTSAQKNPTAFYLCASSIGTTGATEAFFGQGTRLTVV.

This clone was observed a handful of times. V gene TRBV7-6 combines with J gene TRBJ1-1; D is uncertain. CDR1 is SGHVS and CDR2 is FNYEAQ in the germline V gene. The CDR3 runs 13 residues. Between the trimmed V and J ends, which lost 7 bases and 0 bases, there was a span of 9 bases. In DNA form, the CDR3 reads TGTGCCAGCACCCCGAGGGTGAACACTGAAGCTTTCTTT. It codes for CASTPRVNTEAFF.